Listed below are T cell receptor beta chains from one sample, sequenced in a study of response to subunit inactivated influenza vaccine. One entry per CDR3 protein results from TCRdb running MiXCR on the RT-PCR reads. The sample lists under 550,000 distinct CDR3 sequences, roughly 7.6% occurring once. Sequencing used PBMCs from blood, obtained approximately 25 months after vaccination. Receptors were obtained from a man between 45 and 75 years old who received an inactivated influenza vaccine. The CDR3 runs from the conserved cysteine through the conserved F or W. D genes are given only for firm matches. Only some rows state a clone size, as once, few, many or a class for expanded clones.

J: TRBJ2-5; D: TRBD2; V: TRBV5-1; size: few; CDR3: CASSLVPSGGQETQYF; DNA: TGCGCCAGCAGCTTGGTGCCTAGCGGGGGCCAAGAGACCCAGTACTTC
J: TRBJ2-7; D: TRBD2; V: TRBV7-2; size: .; CDR3: CASSRRAGDHEQYF; DNA: TGTGCCAGCAGCCGCCGGGCGGGAGATCACGAGCAGTACTTC
J: TRBJ2-7; D: .; V: TRBV18; size: many; CDR3: CASSPTSSYEQYF; DNA: TGTGCCAGCAGCCCTACTAGTTCCTACGAGCAGTACTTC
J: TRBJ1-2; D: .; V: TRBV10-3; size: few; CDR3: CAIRAEPGVYGYTF; DNA: TGTGCCATCAGGGCGGAACCCGGGGTCTATGGCTACACCTTC
J: TRBJ2-2; D: .; V: TRBV27; size: many; CDR3: CASSGVITGELFF; DNA: TGTGCCAGCAGCGGGGTTATCACCGGGGAGCTGTTTTTT
J: TRBJ1-6; D: .; V: TRBV11-1; size: .; CDR3: CASSLSTVNSPLHF; DNA: TGTGCCAGCAGCCTCTCGACGGTGAATTCACCCCTCCACTTT
J: TRBJ2-3; D: TRBD1; V: TRBV25-1; size: few; CDR3: CASSRGQGTDTDTQYF; DNA: TGTGCCAGCAGTAGAGGACAGGGGACTGACACAGATACGCAGTATTTT
J: TRBJ1-1; D: .; V: TRBV7-2; size: many; CDR3: CASSSTRWGGLNTEAFF; DNA: TGTGCCAGCAGCTCCACGCGTTGGGGGGGGCTGAACACTGAAGCTTTCTTT
J: TRBJ2-2; D: .; V: TRBV29-1; size: many; CDR3: CSVARGGTGELFF; DNA: TGCAGCGTTGCCAGGGGGGGCACCGGGGAGCTGTTTTTT
J: TRBJ1-5; D: .; V: TRBV15; size: many; CDR3: CATSPAGGSHQPQHF; DNA: TGTGCCACCAGCCCTGCGGGGGGGAGTCATCAGCCCCAGCATTTT
J: TRBJ2-3; D: TRBD1; V: TRBV7-7; size: many; CDR3: CASSSGTGGDTQYF; DNA: TGTGCTAGCAGCTCCGGGACAGGGGGTGATACGCAGTATTTT
J: TRBJ2-1; D: .; V: TRBV24-1; size: many; CDR3: CATGGYNEQFF; DNA: TGTGCCACCGGGGGGTACAATGAGCAGTTCTTC
J: TRBJ2-3; D: TRBD2; V: TRBV11-2; size: .; CDR3: CASSLVLAGSLDTQYF; DNA: TGTGCCAGCAGCTTAGTACTAGCGGGGAGTTTGGATACGCAGTATTTT
J: TRBJ2-1; D: .; V: TRBV11-2; size: few; CDR3: CASNVLGGSFYNEQFF; DNA: TGTGCCAGCAACGTCCTTGGGGGTTCCTTCTACAATGAGCAGTTCTTC
J: TRBJ1-3; D: .; V: TRBV12-3/TRBV12-4; size: .; CDR3: CASSLISGARGNTIYF; DNA: TGTGCCAGCAGTTTGATATCAGGGGCGCGTGGAAACACCATATATTTT
J: TRBJ2-1; D: TRBD2; V: TRBV5-1; size: many; CDR3: CASRRITSDGSYNEQFF; DNA: TGCGCCAGCAGGCGGATTACTAGCGACGGCTCCTACAATGAGCAGTTCTTC
J: TRBJ2-1; D: .; V: TRBV20-1; size: few; CDR3: CSGTNGYEQFF; DNA: TGCAGTGGAACGAACGGGTATGAGCAGTTCTTC
J: TRBJ1-2; D: .; V: TRBV12-3/TRBV12-4; size: few; CDR3: CASSLGRAGGYTF; DNA: TGTGCCAGCAGCTTGGGACGGGCTGGAGGCTACACCTTC
J: TRBJ2-4; D: TRBD2; V: TRBV12-3/TRBV12-4; size: many; CDR3: CASSFSGSLKNIQYF; DNA: TGTGCCAGCAGTTTTAGCGGGAGCCTCAAAAACATTCAGTACTTC
J: TRBJ2-2; D: TRBD2; V: TRBV5-1; size: many; CDR3: CASSRRTSGATLNTGELFF; DNA: TGCGCCAGCAGTCGTCGGACTAGCGGGGCCACGCTAAACACCGGGGAGCTGTTTTTT
J: TRBJ2-7; D: .; V: TRBV12-3/TRBV12-4; size: few; CDR3: CASSSALGYEQYF; DNA: TGTGCCAGCAGTTCCGCTTTAGGGTACGAGCAGTACTTC
J: TRBJ2-7; D: TRBD2; V: TRBV18; size: few; CDR3: CASSPGTSGDYEQYF; DNA: TGTGCCAGCTCGCCCGGGACTAGCGGGGACTACGAGCAGTACTTC
J: TRBJ1-1; D: .; V: TRBV7-9; size: .; CDR3: CASSPGGGATEAFF; DNA: TGTGCCAGCAGCCCTGGGGGGGGCGCGACTGAAGCTTTCTTT
J: TRBJ1-2; D: .; V: TRBV10-2; size: .; CDR3: CASSESGRRNYGYTF; DNA: TGCGCCAGCAGTGAGTCGGGACGGCGAAACTATGGCTACACCTTC
J: TRBJ1-2; D: TRBD1; V: TRBV5-1; size: many; CDR3: CASSSGQTGGSGYTF; DNA: TGCGCCAGCAGCTCAGGCCAGACAGGGGGATCTGGCTACACCTTC
J: TRBJ1-2; D: TRBD1; V: TRBV3-1; size: few; CDR3: CASSHTGQGAGYTF; DNA: TGTGCCAGCAGCCATACGGGACAGGGAGCCGGCTACACCTTC
J: TRBJ2-7; D: .; V: TRBV20-1; size: many; CDR3: CSAHSIHEQYF; DNA: TGCAGTGCCCATTCAATCCACGAGCAGTACTTC
J: TRBJ2-3; D: TRBD2; V: TRBV6-5; size: few; CDR3: CASSYPLLAGGVTDTQYF; DNA: TGTGCCAGCAGTTACCCACTCCTAGCGGGGGGCGTGACAGATACGCAGTATTTT
J: TRBJ2-3; D: .; V: TRBV11-3; size: few; CDR3: CASSFLSTRDTQYF; DNA: TGTGCCAGCAGCTTTCTCTCAACTAGGGATACGCAGTATTTT
J: TRBJ2-4; D: .; V: TRBV9; size: few; CDR3: CASSVGSGNYNIQYF; DNA: TGTGCCAGCAGCGTAGGTTCGGGGAATTATAACATTCAGTACTTC
J: TRBJ2-7; D: .; V: TRBV7-2; size: many; CDR3: CASSFPTVSYEQYF; DNA: TGTGCCAGCAGCTTTCCAACGGTCTCCTACGAGCAGTACTTC
J: TRBJ1-6; D: TRBD1; V: TRBV7-2; size: many; CDR3: CASSPMGQSNSPLHF; DNA: TGTGCCAGCAGCCCGATGGGACAGAGTAATTCACCCCTCCACTTT
J: TRBJ1-1; D: TRBD1; V: TRBV5-6; size: few; CDR3: CASSYDWDRDHTNTEAFF; DNA: TGTGCCAGCAGCTATGACTGGGACAGGGATCATACGAACACTGAAGCTTTCTTT
J: TRBJ2-7; D: TRBD2; V: TRBV12-3/TRBV12-4; size: many; CDR3: CASSQSGESYEQYF; DNA: TGTGCCAGCAGCCAAAGCGGGGAGTCCTACGAGCAGTACTTC
J: TRBJ2-7; D: .; V: TRBV11-1; size: many; CDR3: CASSYGLLDEQYF; DNA: TGTGCCAGCAGCTACGGACTTCTAGACGAGCAGTACTTC
J: TRBJ2-5; D: TRBD1; V: TRBV11-2; size: .; CDR3: CASSFSTGGSETQYF; DNA: TGTGCCAGCAGCTTTTCGACAGGGGGCTCTGAGACCCAGTACTTC
J: TRBJ2-2; D: .; V: TRBV7-8; size: few; CDR3: CASKGPNTGELFF; DNA: TGTGCCAGCAAGGGTCCGAACACCGGGGAGCTGTTTTTT
J: TRBJ2-7; D: .; V: TRBV7-2; size: .; CDR3: CASSRIYGGTYEQYF; DNA: TGTGCCAGCAGCCGCATTTATGGGGGAACTTACGAGCAGTACTTC
J: TRBJ2-2; D: .; V: TRBV20-1; size: .; CDR3: CSASARHKLFTGELFF; DNA: TGCAGTGCTAGCGCCCGCCACAAACTTTTCACCGGGGAGCTGTTTTTT
J: TRBJ2-7; D: .; V: TRBV12-3/TRBV12-4; size: .; CDR3: CASSLSGSAAYEQYF; DNA: TGTGCCAGCAGTTTAAGCGGAAGCGCGGCCTACGAGCAGTACTTC
J: TRBJ2-5; D: .; V: TRBV5-1; size: many; CDR3: CASSLGRGSAGETQYF; DNA: TGCGCCAGCAGCTTGGGTAGGGGGTCCGCGGGGGAGACCCAGTACTTC
J: TRBJ1-5; D: TRBD1; V: TRBV24-1; size: many; CDR3: CATSGQGTDSNQPQHF; DNA: TGTGCCACCAGCGGACAGGGCACAGATAGCAATCAGCCCCAGCATTTT
J: TRBJ2-1; D: TRBD2; V: TRBV9; size: many; CDR3: CASSVGAGGSNEQFF; DNA: TGTGCCAGCAGCGTAGGGGCGGGAGGAAGTAATGAGCAGTTCTTC
J: TRBJ2-2; D: .; V: TRBV6-2/TRBV6-3; size: few; CDR3: CASQYRTAATGELFF; DNA: TGTGCCAGCCAATATCGGACGGCCGCCACCGGGGAGCTGTTTTTT
J: TRBJ2-1; D: .; V: TRBV12-3/TRBV12-4; size: many; CDR3: CASRSRPRGSSYNEQFF; DNA: TGTGCCAGCAGATCAAGGCCCAGGGGCAGCTCCTACAATGAGCAGTTCTTC
J: TRBJ1-3; D: TRBD1; V: TRBV10-3; size: .; CDR3: CASTGAGNTIYF; DNA: TGTGCCTCGACAGGGGCTGGAAACACCATATATTTT
J: TRBJ2-3; D: .; V: TRBV11-2; size: .; CDR3: CASSNPLLGGGPTDTQYF; DNA: TGTGCCAGCAGCAATCCCCTTTTGGGGGGGGGCCCCACAGATACGCAGTATTTT
J: TRBJ2-3; D: .; V: TRBV5-5; size: .; CDR3: CASSLEANAQYF; DNA: TGTGCCAGCAGCTTGGAGGCCAACGCGCAGTATTTT
J: TRBJ2-3; D: .; V: TRBV3-1; size: few; CDR3: CASSQETGGPTDTQYF; DNA: TGTGCCAGCAGCCAAGAGACCGGGGGGCCAACAGATACGCAGTATTTT
J: TRBJ2-1; D: .; V: TRBV20-1; size: few; CDR3: CSARDLREPYNEQFF; DNA: TGCAGTGCTAGAGATCTGCGGGAACCCTACAATGAGCAGTTCTTC
J: TRBJ2-7; D: TRBD2; V: TRBV15; size: few; CDR3: CATKLAGAREQYF; DNA: TGTGCCACCAAACTAGCGGGAGCCCGCGAGCAGTACTTC
J: TRBJ2-7; D: .; V: TRBV15; size: many; CDR3: CATSRDRGVGEQYF; DNA: TGTGCCACCAGCAGAGATCGAGGGGTGGGGGAGCAGTACTTC
J: TRBJ2-7; D: TRBD2; V: TRBV5-6; size: many; CDR3: CASSLAGLAGGSYEQYF; DNA: TGTGCCAGCAGCTTGGCGGGACTAGCGGGGGGATCCTACGAGCAGTACTTC